These T cell receptor beta chains were read from a single sample in a study of cytomegalovirus exposure and HLA in healthy donors. Generated by immunoSEQ multiplex PCR, the TCRdb table keeps only in-frame clones and is missing some. The sample contains some 110,000 clones, around 75% of which appear only once. Sample: PBMCs. These receptors all come from a woman younger than 45 in good health and CMV-seronegative. Both conserved end residues are part of each CDR3. D genes are given only for firm matches. Only part of the rows carry a size: once, few, many, or a class if the clone is expanded.

CASSSLTGANVLTF,TGCGCCAGCAGCTCACTAACTGGGGCCAACGTCCTGACTTTC,-,-,TRBV5-1,TRBJ2-6
CASSRDRGAKNIQYF,TGTGCCAGCAGCAGGGACAGGGGTGCCAAAAACATTCAGTACTTC,TRBD1,-,TRBV9,TRBJ2-4
CASSKDRASSGANVLTF,TGTGCCAGTAGTAAAGACAGGGCCTCCTCTGGGGCCAACGTCCTGACTTTC,TRBD1,-,TRBV19,TRBJ2-6
CASSLGRAEKLFF,TGTGCCAGCAGCTTAGGGCGGGCGGAAAAACTGTTTTTT,-,-,TRBV11-2,TRBJ1-4
CASQESSYNEQFF,TGTGCCTCCCAGGAAAGCTCCTACAATGAGCAGTTCTTC,-,-,TRBV19,TRBJ2-1
CASSRDSRAGYTF,TGTGCCAGCAGTCGGGACTCGAGGGCTGGCTACACCTTC,-,few,TRBV6-1,TRBJ1-2
CASSSENEKLFF,TGCGCCAGCAGCTCAGAAAATGAAAAACTGTTTTTT,-,-,TRBV5-1,TRBJ1-4
CASSVETWGGRLRSNTEAFF,TGTGCCAGCAGCGTAGAGACCTGGGGGGGACGACTTCGATCGAACACTGAAGCTTTCTTT,-,-,TRBV9,TRBJ1-1
CASSVDEGAAEKLFF,TGTGCCAGCAGCGTAGATGAGGGGGCAGCTGAAAAACTGTTTTTT,TRBD1,-,TRBV9,TRBJ1-4
CASSLEPRGRGQYF,TGCGCCAGCAGCTTGGAACCCAGGGGGCGAGGGCAGTATTTT,TRBD1,-,TRBV5-1,TRBJ2-3
CASSYEITGELFF,TGTGCCAGCAGTTACGAGATCACCGGGGAGCTGTTTTTT,-,-,TRBV6-6,TRBJ2-2
CASSPQGAVYNEQFF,TGTGCCAGCAGTCCTCAGGGGGCCGTTTACAATGAGCAGTTCTTC,TRBD1,-,TRBV7-3,TRBJ2-1
CASSFHLGTGSTRHGYTF,TGCGCCAGCAGCTTTCACTTAGGGACAGGGAGCACCCGACATGGCTACACCTTC,TRBD1,-,TRBV5-1,TRBJ1-2
CASSQTGYEQYF,TGTGCCAGCAGCCAGACAGGGTACGAGCAGTACTTC,TRBD1,-,TRBV7-9,TRBJ2-7
CASSSRTGSEKLFF,TGTGCCAGCAGCTCCAGGACAGGGAGTGAAAAACTGTTTTTT,TRBD1,-,TRBV11-3,TRBJ1-4
CASSLRGGTYEQYF,TGTGCCAGCAGTTTAAGGGGTGGGACCTACGAGCAGTACTTC,-,-,TRBV27,TRBJ2-7
CASSSYTEAFF,TGTGCCAGCAGCTCATACACTGAAGCTTTCTTT,-,-,TRBV7-8,TRBJ1-1
CASTGTGSNYGYTF,TGTGCCAGTACCGGGACAGGGTCTAACTATGGCTACACCTTC,TRBD1,-,TRBV19,TRBJ1-2
CASSFVYNEQFF,TGTGCCAGCAGCTTTGTATACAATGAGCAGTTCTTC,-,-,TRBV7-8,TRBJ2-1
CASSQERGYNSPLHF,TGCGCCAGCAGCCAAGAACGGGGATATAATTCACCCCTCCACTTT,-,-,TRBV4-1,TRBJ1-6
CAISDSSLAVYEQYF,TGTGCCATCAGTGATAGTTCCCTAGCGGTCTACGAGCAGTACTTC,TRBD2,-,TRBV10-3,TRBJ2-7
CASSLRQGVTEAFF,TGTGCCAGCAGCTTACGTCAGGGCGTCACTGAAGCTTTCTTT,-,-,TRBV7-8,TRBJ1-1
CASSVLPGEGDYGYTF,TGTGCCAGCAGCGTTCTCCCAGGGGAAGGGGACTATGGCTACACCTTC,-,-,TRBV9,TRBJ1-2
CASSVEGIGSDTEAFF,TGTGCCAGCAGTGTAGAGGGTATCGGGTCGGACACTGAAGCTTTCTTT,-,-,TRBV2,TRBJ1-1
CASSLSAGGSYF,TGTGCCAGCAGCTTAAGTGCGGGGGGCTCGTACTTC,TRBD2,-,TRBV7-9,TRBJ2-7
CAWNPGANYGYTF,TGTGCCTGGAACCCGGGAGCTAACTATGGCTACACCTTC,-,-,TRBV30,TRBJ1-2
CASRGQGTGELFF,TGTGCCAGCAGAGGACAGGGGACCGGGGAGCTGTTTTTT,TRBD1,-,TRBV28,TRBJ2-2
CASSLDFINQPQHF,TGTGCCAGCAGCTTAGATTTCATCAATCAGCCCCAGCATTTT,-,-,TRBV11-2,TRBJ1-5
CASSTQGLRNEKLFF,TGTGCCAGTAGTACTCAGGGCCTCCGTAATGAAAAACTGTTTTTT,-,-,TRBV19,TRBJ1-4
CASRQQDYGYTF,TGTGCCAGCAGACAACAAGACTATGGCTACACCTTC,-,-,TRBV6-5,TRBJ1-2